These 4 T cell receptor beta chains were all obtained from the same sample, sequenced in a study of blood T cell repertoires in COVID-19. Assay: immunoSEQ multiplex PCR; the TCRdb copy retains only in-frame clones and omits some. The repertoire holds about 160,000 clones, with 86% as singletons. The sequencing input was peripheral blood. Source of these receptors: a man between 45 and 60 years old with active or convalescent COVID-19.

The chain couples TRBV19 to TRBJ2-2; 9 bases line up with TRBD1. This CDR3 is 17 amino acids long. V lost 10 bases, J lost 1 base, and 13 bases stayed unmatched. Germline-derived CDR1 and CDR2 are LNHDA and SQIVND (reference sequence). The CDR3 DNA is TGTGCCACCCCAACCGGGAGGACAGGGGTGAACACCGGGGAGCTGTTTTTT. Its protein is CATPTGRTGVNTGELFF.

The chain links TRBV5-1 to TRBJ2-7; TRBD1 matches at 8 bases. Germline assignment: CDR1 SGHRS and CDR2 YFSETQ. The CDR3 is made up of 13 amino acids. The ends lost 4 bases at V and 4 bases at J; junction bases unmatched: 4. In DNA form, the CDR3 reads TGCGCCAGCAGCCAGGACAGGGAATACGAGCAGTACTTC. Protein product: CASSQDREYEQYF.

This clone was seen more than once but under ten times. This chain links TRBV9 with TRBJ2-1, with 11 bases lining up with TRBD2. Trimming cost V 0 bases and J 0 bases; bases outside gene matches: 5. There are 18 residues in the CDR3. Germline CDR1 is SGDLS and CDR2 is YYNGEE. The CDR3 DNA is TGTGCCAGCAGCGTAGACCTAGCGGGAGGAATCTCCTACAATGAGCAGTTCTTC. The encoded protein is CASSVDLAGGISYNEQFF.

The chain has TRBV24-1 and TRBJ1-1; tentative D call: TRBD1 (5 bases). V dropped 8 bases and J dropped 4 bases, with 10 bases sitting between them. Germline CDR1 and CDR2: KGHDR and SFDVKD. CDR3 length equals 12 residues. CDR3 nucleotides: TGTGCCACCAAGGGGCAGGGCACTGAAGCTTTCTTT. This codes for CATKGQGTEAFF.